Following are 13 T cell receptor beta chains from one sample sequenced in a study of molecular identifiers for immune sequencing clone quantification. TCRdb reprocessed the PCR reads with MiXCR, giving one entry per CDR3 protein. In the table there are roughly 100,000 distinct CDR3 sequences, 30% to 45% of which are singletons. Sample: naive CD8+ T cells from blood, with Jurkat cell RNA spiked in. The subset: FACS-sorted CD8+CD4-CCR7+CD45RA+ naive T cells. The origin of the receptors is a human donor in good health. Some libraries in this study had Jurkat cell RNA spiked in.

This clonotype was recorded a few times. J is TRBJ2-5 and V is TRBV7-9; 10 bases align to TRBD2. CDR1 is SEHNR and CDR2 is FQNEAQ in the germline V gene (reference sequence). The CDR3 length is 16 residues. The V and J ends lost 4 bases and 5 bases, in that order; junction bases with no gene match: 10. This CDR3 reads CASSSQRLAGVETQYF. The CDR3 region has the DNA TGTGCCAGCAGCTCGCAAAGGCTAGCGGGGGTTGAGACCCAGTACTTC.

This clonotype has at least ten counts. V usage is TRBV7-9 and J usage is TRBJ2-7; 9 nucleotides line up with TRBD1. Unmatched junction bases numbered 7, after V lost 2 bases and J lost 2 bases. The CDR3 has 16 amino acids. Per the germline V gene, CDR1 is SEHNR and CDR2 is FQNEAQ (reference sequence). The CDR3 sequence is CASSLSPRDRAYEQYF. CDR3 coding DNA: TGTGCCAGCAGCTTATCACCCCGGGACAGGGCCTACGAGCAGTACTTC.

The chain joins TRBV28 to TRBJ2-7; perhaps TRBD1 as D (5 bases). The ends were cut back, 3 bases at V and 3 bases at J, with 9 bases in the middle. This CDR3 comprises 13 residues. Germline V gives CDR1 MDHEN, CDR2 SYDVKM. The CDR3 DNA follows: TGTGCCAGCAGTTTCCTCAGGGACTACGAGCAGTACTTC. Translating it yields CASSFLRDYEQYF.

The sample holds a few counts of this clonotype. The J gene is TRBJ1-5, the V gene TRBV27; a weak D match, TRBD1 (5 bases). Between the trimmed V and J ends, which lost 1 base and 6 bases, there was a span of 10 bases. The CDR3 has 14 amino acids. Germline V gives CDR1 MNHEY, CDR2 SMNVEV (reference sequence). The CDR3, as DNA: TGTGCCAGCAGTTTATTGGGGCCCACTCAGCCCCAGCATTTT. Translating it yields CASSLLGPTQPQHF.

This clonotype was found a few times. The chain is built from TRBV28 and TRBJ2-7; weak D call: TRBD2 (6 bases). Trimming shortened V by 5 bases and J by 2 bases, and 13 bases separated the two germline ends. The length of the CDR3 is 14 residues. CDR1 and CDR2 from the germline V gene are MDHEN and SYDVKM. The chain's CDR3 is CASSAGIGAYEQYF. The CDR3 bases are TGTGCCAGCAGTGCGGGGATTGGAGCCTACGAGCAGTACTTC. The full variable domain, its missing parts supplied by reference TRBV28 and TRBJ2-7, is DVKVTQSSRYLVKRTGEKVFLECVQDMDHENMFWYRQDPGLGLRLIYFSYDVKMKEKGDIPEGYSVSREKKERFSLILESASTNQTSMYLCASSAGIGAYEQYFGPGTRLTVT.

This clonotype came up many times. This sequence joins TRBV7-9 and TRBJ1-1, with D tentatively TRBD1 (5 bases). Germline values: CDR1 SEHNR, CDR2 FQNEAQ (reference sequence). Trimming cost V 5 bases and J 6 bases, with 7 bases left between them. There are 11 residues in the CDR3. CDR3 sequence (DNA): TGTGCCAGCAGCGGGGGGTCTGAAGCTTTCTTT. It is translated as CASSGGSEAFF.

This clonotype was observed a few times. The V gene is TRBV7-8, the J gene TRBJ2-1; the D is unclear. Germline values: CDR1 SGHVS, CDR2 FQNEAQ. V shed 0 bases and J shed 7 bases, with 19 bases lying between them. This CDR3 spans 17 amino acids. CDR3 nucleotides: TGTGCCAGCAGCTTAGCTTTAGGACGGATAAGTCGGAATGAGCAGTTCTTC. Protein product: CASSLALGRISRNEQFF.

This clonotype occurred many times. This chain joins TRBV19 and TRBJ2-6, with D maybe TRBD1 (5 bases). This CDR3 comprises 15 residues. From germline, CDR1 is LNHDA and CDR2 SQIVND (reference sequence). The germline V and J ends were trimmed by 5 bases and 3 bases, with 11 bases remaining between them. The CDR3 here is CASSDSSYGANVLTF. CDR3 sequence (DNA): TGTGCCAGTAGTGACAGTTCTTATGGGGCCAACGTCCTGACTTTC.

In this sample, this clonotype turned up a few times. J is TRBJ2-3 and V is TRBV4-3; D remains ambiguous. Germline values: CDR1 LGHNA, CDR2 YSLEER. V lost 0 bases to trimming and J lost 2 bases, with 9 bases between them. The CDR3 is 15 amino acids. As DNA, the CDR3 is TGCGCCAGCAGCCAAGATGACTCCACCACAGATACGCAGTATTTT. The encoded protein is CASSQDDSTTDTQYF.

Many counts were recorded for this clonotype. This chain joins TRBV27 and TRBJ1-4; TRBD1 matches 10 bases. CDR3 length: 15 residues. Trimming at V came to 5 bases and at J to 6 bases, leaving 6 bases not matched to a gene. CDR1 and CDR2 from the germline V gene are MNHEY and SMNVEV (reference sequence). The CDR3 bases are TGTGCCAGCAGTCCCCGGACAGGGGGATATGAAAAACTGTTTTTT. This encodes CASSPRTGGYEKLFF.

This chain connects TRBV7-9 to TRBJ2-3; TRBD2 aligns across 10 bases. Per the germline V gene, CDR1 is SEHNR and CDR2 is FQNEAQ (reference sequence). The CDR3 contains 14 residues. J was trimmed by 5 bases and V by 1 base; bases with no gene match: 0. The CDR3 region has the DNA TGTGCCAGCAGCTTAGAGCGGGAGGGAGATACGCAGTATTTT. This encodes CASSLEREGDTQYF.

DNA of the CDR3: TGTGCCAGCAGCTATCAAAAGCGGGGCCCAGGTGAGCAGTTCTTC. Its translation: CASSYQKRGPGEQFF. V and J are TRBV7-9 and TRBJ2-1; 7 bases map to TRBD2. CDR3 length equals 15 residues. After removal of 4 bases from V and 9 bases from J, the junction contained 12 bases not matched to a gene. Per the germline V gene, CDR1 is SEHNR and CDR2 is FQNEAQ (reference sequence).

The rearrangement joins TRBV7-2 to TRBJ2-7; D ambiguous. Germline-derived CDR1 and CDR2 are SGHTA and FQGNSA. This CDR3 spans 14 amino acids. V lost 3 bases to trimming and J lost 1 base, with 10 bases between them. The CDR3 is CASSFKGPSYEQYF. The CDR3 coding sequence is TGTGCCAGCAGCTTTAAAGGACCGTCCTACGAGCAGTACTTC.